This TCR beta chain comes out of a study of T-cell memory formation after mild COVID-19. Regarding the study as a whole: Contracting CD4+ clones lay largely in CM and EM, with CD8+ ones residing in EMRA. Clones that contracted from day 15 to 85 had balanced CD4/CD8; later expanders were CD4+ biased.

Using its own MiXCR run on the 5' RACE reads, TCRdb lists one record per CDR3 protein. The sample contains 380,000 or so distinct CDR3 sequences, 13% to 15% of which appear only once. Only a few counts were recorded for this clonotype. Antigen unknown. The CDR3 is 17 residues long. From germline, CDR1 is KGHDR and CDR2 SFDVKD. V lost 4 bases, J lost 3 bases, and 19 bases lay in between. The V call is TRBV24-1, the J call TRBJ2-3, with D perhaps matching TRBD2 (5 bases). What was sequenced was PBMCs or a T cell subset sorted from them (not recorded which). The receptor was derived from a man younger than 30 who had mild COVID-19 (a few samples of this study predate the infection). Cell type and time point are not known. CDR3 amino acids: CATSERLLVSRTDTQYF. CDR3 sequence (DNA): TGTGCCACCAGTGAACGCTTACTAGTATCCCGTACAGATACGCAGTATTTT.